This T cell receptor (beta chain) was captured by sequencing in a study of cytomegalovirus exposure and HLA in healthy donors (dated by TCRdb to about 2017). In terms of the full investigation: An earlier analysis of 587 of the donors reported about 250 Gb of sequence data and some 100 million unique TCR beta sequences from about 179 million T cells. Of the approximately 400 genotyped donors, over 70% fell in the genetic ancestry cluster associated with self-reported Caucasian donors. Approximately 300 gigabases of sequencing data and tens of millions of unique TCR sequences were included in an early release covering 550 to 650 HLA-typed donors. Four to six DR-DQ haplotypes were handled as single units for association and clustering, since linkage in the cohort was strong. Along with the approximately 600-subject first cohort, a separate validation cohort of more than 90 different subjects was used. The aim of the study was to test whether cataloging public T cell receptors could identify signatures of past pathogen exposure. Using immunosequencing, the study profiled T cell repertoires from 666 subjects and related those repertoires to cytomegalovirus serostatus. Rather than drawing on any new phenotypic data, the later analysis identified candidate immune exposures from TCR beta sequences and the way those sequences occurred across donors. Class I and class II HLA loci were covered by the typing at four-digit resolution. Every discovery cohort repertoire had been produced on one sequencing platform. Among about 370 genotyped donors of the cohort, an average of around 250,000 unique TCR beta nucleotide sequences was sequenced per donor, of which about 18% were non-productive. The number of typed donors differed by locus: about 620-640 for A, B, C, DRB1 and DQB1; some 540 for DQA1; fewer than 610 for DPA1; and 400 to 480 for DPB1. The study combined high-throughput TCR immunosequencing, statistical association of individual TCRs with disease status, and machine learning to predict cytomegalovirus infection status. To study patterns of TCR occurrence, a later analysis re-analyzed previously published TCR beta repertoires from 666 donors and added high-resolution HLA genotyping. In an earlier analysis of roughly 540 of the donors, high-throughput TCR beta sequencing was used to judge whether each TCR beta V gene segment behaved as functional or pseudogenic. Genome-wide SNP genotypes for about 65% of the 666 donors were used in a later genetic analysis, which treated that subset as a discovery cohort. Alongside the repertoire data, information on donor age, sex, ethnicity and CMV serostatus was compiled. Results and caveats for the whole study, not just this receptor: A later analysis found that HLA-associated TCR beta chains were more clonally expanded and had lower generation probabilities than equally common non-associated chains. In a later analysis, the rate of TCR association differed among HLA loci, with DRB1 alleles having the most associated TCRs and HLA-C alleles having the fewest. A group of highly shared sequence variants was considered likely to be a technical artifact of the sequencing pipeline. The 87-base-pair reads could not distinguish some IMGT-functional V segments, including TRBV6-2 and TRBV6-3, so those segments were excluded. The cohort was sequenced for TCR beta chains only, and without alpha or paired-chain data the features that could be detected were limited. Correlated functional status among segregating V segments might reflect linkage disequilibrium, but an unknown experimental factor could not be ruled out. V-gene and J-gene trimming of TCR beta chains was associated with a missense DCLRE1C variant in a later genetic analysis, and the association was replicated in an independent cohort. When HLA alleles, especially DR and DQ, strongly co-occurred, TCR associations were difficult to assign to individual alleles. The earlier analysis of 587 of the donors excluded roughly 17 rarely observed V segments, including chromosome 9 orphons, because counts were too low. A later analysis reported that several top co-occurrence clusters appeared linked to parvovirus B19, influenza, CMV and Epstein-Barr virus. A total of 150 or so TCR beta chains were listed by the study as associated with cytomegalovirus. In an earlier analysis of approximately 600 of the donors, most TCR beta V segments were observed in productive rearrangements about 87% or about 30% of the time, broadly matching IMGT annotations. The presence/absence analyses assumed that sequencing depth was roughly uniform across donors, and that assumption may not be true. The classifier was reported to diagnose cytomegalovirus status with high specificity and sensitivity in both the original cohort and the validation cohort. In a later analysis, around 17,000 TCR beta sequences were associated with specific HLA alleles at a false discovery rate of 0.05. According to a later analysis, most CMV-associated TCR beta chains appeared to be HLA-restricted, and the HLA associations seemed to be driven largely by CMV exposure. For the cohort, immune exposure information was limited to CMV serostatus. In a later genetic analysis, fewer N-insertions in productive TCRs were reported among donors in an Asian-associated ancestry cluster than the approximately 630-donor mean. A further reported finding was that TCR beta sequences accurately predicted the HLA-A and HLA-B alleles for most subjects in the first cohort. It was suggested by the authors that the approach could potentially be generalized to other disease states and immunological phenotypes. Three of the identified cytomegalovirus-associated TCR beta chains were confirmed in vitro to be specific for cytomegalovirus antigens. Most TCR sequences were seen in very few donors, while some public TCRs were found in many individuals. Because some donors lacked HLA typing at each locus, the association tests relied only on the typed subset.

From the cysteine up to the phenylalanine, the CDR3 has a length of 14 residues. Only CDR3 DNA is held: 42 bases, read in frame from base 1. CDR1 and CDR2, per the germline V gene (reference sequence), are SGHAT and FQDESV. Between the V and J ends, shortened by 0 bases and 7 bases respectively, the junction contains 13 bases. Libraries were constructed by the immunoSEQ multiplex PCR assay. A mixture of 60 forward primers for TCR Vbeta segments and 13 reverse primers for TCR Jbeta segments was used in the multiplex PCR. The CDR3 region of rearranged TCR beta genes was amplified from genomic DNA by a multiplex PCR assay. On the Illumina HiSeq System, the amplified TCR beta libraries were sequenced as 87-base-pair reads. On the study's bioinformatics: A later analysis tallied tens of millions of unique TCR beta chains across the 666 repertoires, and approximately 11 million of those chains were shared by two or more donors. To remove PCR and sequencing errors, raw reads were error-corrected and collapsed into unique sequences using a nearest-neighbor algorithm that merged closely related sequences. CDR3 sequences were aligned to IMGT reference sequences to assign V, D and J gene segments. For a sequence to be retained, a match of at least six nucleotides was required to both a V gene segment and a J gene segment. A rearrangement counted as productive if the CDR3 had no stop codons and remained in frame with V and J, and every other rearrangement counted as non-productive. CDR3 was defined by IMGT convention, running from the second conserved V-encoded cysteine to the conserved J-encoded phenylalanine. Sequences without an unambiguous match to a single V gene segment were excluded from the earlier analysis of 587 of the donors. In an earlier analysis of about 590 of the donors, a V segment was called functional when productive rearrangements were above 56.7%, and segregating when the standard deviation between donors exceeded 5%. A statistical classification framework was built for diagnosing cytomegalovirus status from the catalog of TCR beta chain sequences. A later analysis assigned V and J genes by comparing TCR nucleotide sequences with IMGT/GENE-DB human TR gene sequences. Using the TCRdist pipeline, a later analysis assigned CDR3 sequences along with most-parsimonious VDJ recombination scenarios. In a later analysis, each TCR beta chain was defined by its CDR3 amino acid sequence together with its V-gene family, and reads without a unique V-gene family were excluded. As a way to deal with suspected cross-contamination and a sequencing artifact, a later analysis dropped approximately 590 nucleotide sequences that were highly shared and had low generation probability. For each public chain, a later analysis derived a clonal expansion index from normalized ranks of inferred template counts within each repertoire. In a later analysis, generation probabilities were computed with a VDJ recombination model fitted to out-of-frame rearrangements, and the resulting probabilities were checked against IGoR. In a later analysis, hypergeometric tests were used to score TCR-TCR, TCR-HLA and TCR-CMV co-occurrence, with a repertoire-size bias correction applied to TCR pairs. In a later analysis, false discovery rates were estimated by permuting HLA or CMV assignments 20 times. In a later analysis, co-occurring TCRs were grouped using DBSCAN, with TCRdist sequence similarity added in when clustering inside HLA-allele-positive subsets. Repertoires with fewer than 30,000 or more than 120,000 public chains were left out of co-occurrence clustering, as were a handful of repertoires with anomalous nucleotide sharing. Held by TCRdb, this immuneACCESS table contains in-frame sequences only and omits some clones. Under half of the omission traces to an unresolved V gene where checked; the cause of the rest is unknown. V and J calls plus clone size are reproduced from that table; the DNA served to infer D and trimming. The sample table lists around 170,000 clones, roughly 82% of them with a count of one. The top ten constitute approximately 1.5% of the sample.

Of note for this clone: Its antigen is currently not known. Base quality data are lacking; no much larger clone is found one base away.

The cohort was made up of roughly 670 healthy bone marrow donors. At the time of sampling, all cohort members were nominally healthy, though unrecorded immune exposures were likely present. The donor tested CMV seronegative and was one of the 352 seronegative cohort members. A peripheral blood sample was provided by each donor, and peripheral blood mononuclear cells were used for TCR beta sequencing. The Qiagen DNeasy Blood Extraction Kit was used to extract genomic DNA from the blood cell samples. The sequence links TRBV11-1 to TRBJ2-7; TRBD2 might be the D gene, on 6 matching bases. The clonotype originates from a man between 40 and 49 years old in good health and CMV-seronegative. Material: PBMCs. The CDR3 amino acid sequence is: CASSLALDRGEQYF. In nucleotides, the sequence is TGTGCCAGCAGCTTAGCATTGGACCGGGGGGAGCAGTACTTC.